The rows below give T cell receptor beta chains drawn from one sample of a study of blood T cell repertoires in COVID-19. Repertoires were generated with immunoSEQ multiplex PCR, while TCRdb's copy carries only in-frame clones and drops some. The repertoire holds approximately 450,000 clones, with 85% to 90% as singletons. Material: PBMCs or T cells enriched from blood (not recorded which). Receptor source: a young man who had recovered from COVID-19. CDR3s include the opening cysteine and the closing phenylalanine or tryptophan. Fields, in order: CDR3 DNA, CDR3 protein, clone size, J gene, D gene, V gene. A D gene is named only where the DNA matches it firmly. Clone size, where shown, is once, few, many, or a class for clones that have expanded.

CDR3nt: TGCGCCAGCACCAAGGACAGCAATGGCTACACCTTC; CDR3aa: CASTKDSNGYTF; abundance: .; j_gene: TRBJ1-2; d_gene: .; v_gene: TRBV5-1
CDR3nt: TGTGCCAGTAGCCGGACAGGGCTTACTGAAGCTTTCTTT; CDR3aa: CASSRTGLTEAFF; abundance: once; j_gene: TRBJ1-1; d_gene: TRBD1; v_gene: TRBV19
CDR3nt: TGTGCCAGCAGCCAAGCCGGGACAGGGCCTGGCTACACCTTC; CDR3aa: CASSQAGTGPGYTF; abundance: .; j_gene: TRBJ1-2; d_gene: TRBD1; v_gene: TRBV14
CDR3nt: TGTGCCAGCAGTTTACCCCCGCTGACAGGGGTATCCTACGAGCAGTACTTC; CDR3aa: CASSLPPLTGVSYEQYF; abundance: .; j_gene: TRBJ2-7; d_gene: TRBD1; v_gene: TRBV28
CDR3nt: TGCGCCAGCAGCCCGGCCGGGGGGCGACCCCAAGAGACCCAGTACTTC; CDR3aa: CASSPAGGRPQETQYF; abundance: once; j_gene: TRBJ2-5; d_gene: .; v_gene: TRBV5-1
CDR3nt: TGTGCCAGCAGCCCCGTTCGGGGGGAGCTGTTTTTT; CDR3aa: CASSPVRGELFF; abundance: .; j_gene: TRBJ2-2; d_gene: .; v_gene: TRBV7-9
CDR3nt: TGTGCCAGCAGCTTCCCAGGGAATCGGAATCAGCCCCAGCATTTT; CDR3aa: CASSFPGNRNQPQHF; abundance: .; j_gene: TRBJ1-5; d_gene: .; v_gene: TRBV7-6
CDR3nt: TGTGCCAGCAGCATTCCAAGGGGCAGGGGGTTTTCGTGGATACAAGAGACCCAGTACTTC; CDR3aa: CASSIPRGRGFSWIQETQYF; abundance: .; j_gene: TRBJ2-5; d_gene: .; v_gene: TRBV21-1
CDR3nt: TGTGCCAGCAGTTTAAACAGTAACTATGGCTACACCTTC; CDR3aa: CASSLNSNYGYTF; abundance: few; j_gene: TRBJ1-2; d_gene: .; v_gene: TRBV27
CDR3nt: TGTGCCAGCAGCTTAGAGGTCAGGGCGGGATACGGCCAGTACTTC; CDR3aa: CASSLEVRAGYGQYF; abundance: .; j_gene: TRBJ2-5; d_gene: .; v_gene: TRBV11-2
CDR3nt: TGCGCCAGCAGTGGGGACAGGGCCTTTTCACCCCTCCACTTT; CDR3aa: CASSGDRAFSPLHF; abundance: .; j_gene: TRBJ1-6; d_gene: TRBD1; v_gene: TRBV10-2
CDR3nt: TGTGCCATCAGTCTAACAGGGGCAACTAATGAAAAACTGTTTTTT; CDR3aa: CAISLTGATNEKLFF; abundance: .; j_gene: TRBJ1-4; d_gene: TRBD1; v_gene: TRBV10-3
CDR3nt: TGTGCCAGCACCGAAGGATTAGCGCCAGGGGGTACGCAGTATTTT; CDR3aa: CASTEGLAPGGTQYF; abundance: once; j_gene: TRBJ2-3; d_gene: TRBD1; v_gene: TRBV6-5
CDR3nt: TGTGCCAGCAGTTTGACTAGCGGGAGTATCCACGAGCAGTACTTC; CDR3aa: CASSLTSGSIHEQYF; abundance: once; j_gene: TRBJ2-7; d_gene: TRBD2; v_gene: TRBV28
CDR3nt: TGCGCCAGCAGCCAAGTTGGGACAGAAAAAGAGACCCAGTACTTC; CDR3aa: CASSQVGTEKETQYF; abundance: .; j_gene: TRBJ2-5; d_gene: TRBD1; v_gene: TRBV4-1
CDR3nt: TGTGCCGGATTAGGGGGAGCCTCCTACAATGAGCAGTTCTTC; CDR3aa: CAGLGGASYNEQFF; abundance: .; j_gene: TRBJ2-1; d_gene: .; v_gene: TRBV7-9
CDR3nt: TGTGCCAGCACCGGACTCTATGGCTACACCTTC; CDR3aa: CASTGLYGYTF; abundance: .; j_gene: TRBJ1-2; d_gene: .; v_gene: TRBV6-5
CDR3nt: TGTGCCAGCAGCCATTCAGTTTACGAGCAGTACTTC; CDR3aa: CASSHSVYEQYF; abundance: .; j_gene: TRBJ2-7; d_gene: .; v_gene: TRBV3-1/TRBV3-2